Listed below are T cell receptor beta chains from one sample, sequenced in a study of identical twins. TCRdb called the 5' RACE reads again in MiXCR, with one record for every CDR3 protein. Of about 290,000 distinct CDR3 sequences listed, 7.5% to 9.5% were seen once; the top ten hold around 7.1%. This sample also belongs to another study, concerning yellow fever vaccine responses in identical twins.

The sequencing sample was made of CD8+ T cells sorted from blood. These receptor sequences come from a woman in her late teens or twenties in good health. Each CDR3 is given with its conserved first and last residue. The D gene is left open where the match is weak. Clone size is shown for a subset of rows, as once, few, many or a class of expanded clone.

D: .
J: TRBJ2-1
size: many
V: TRBV7-2
CDR3: CASSLAGQLFSSYNEQFF
DNA: TGTGCCAGCAGCTTAGCAGGACAACTATTCAGCTCCTACAATGAGCAGTTCTTC

D: TRBD1
J: TRBJ2-1
size: .
V: TRBV11-1
CDR3: CASSPPDRGRPLSYNEQFF
DNA: TGTGCCAGCAGCCCTCCGGACAGGGGCCGCCCGCTCTCCTACAATGAGCAGTTCTTC

D: TRBD2
J: TRBJ2-7
size: .
V: TRBV27
CDR3: CASSHSGTYEQYF
DNA: TGTGCCAGCAGCCATAGCGGGACCTACGAGCAGTACTTC

D: TRBD2
J: TRBJ2-7
size: many
V: TRBV18
CDR3: CASSLNILAGTGEQYF
DNA: TGTGCCAGCTCACTAAATATACTAGCGGGGACGGGAGAGCAGTACTTC

D: TRBD2
J: TRBJ2-2
size: .
V: TRBV11-1
CDR3: CASSFPAAGGLNTGELFF
DNA: TGTGCCAGCAGCTTCCCCGCCGCGGGGGGGCTAAACACCGGGGAGCTGTTTTTT

D: .
J: TRBJ2-3
size: few
V: TRBV4-3
CDR3: CASSQDKEDRTDTQYF
DNA: TGCGCCAGCAGCCAAGATAAGGAGGACCGCACAGATACGCAGTATTTT

D: .
J: TRBJ2-7
size: many
V: TRBV29-1
CDR3: CSATDGTYEQYF
DNA: TGCAGCGCAACTGACGGTACCTACGAGCAGTACTTC

D: .
J: TRBJ2-5
size: .
V: TRBV6-2/TRBV6-3
CDR3: CASSKKPGTGETQYF
DNA: TGTGCCAGCAGTAAGAAGCCCGGGACGGGTGAGACCCAGTACTTC

D: TRBD1
J: TRBJ2-4
size: many
V: TRBV5-1
CDR3: CASKMGQGGRENIQYF
DNA: TGCGCCAGCAAGATGGGACAGGGGGGTAGGGAAAACATTCAGTACTTC

D: .
J: TRBJ2-7
size: .
V: TRBV7-2
CDR3: CASSPAHAGPEQYF
DNA: TGTGCCAGCAGCCCGGCCCATGCTGGGCCCGAGCAGTACTTC

D: .
J: TRBJ2-3
size: .
V: TRBV4-1
CDR3: CASSHPQLFGTDTQYF
DNA: TGCGCCAGCAGCCACCCCCAATTGTTTGGAACAGATACGCAGTATTTT

D: .
J: TRBJ1-1
size: .
V: TRBV4-1
CDR3: CASSHDGTAWEKRF
DNA: TGCGCCAGCAGCCATGACGGGACGGCTTGGGAGAAGAGATTT

D: .
J: TRBJ1-6
size: .
V: TRBV11-2
CDR3: CASSLRDGFYNSPLHF
DNA: TGTGCCAGCAGCCTCCGGGACGGATTCTATAATTCACCCCTCCACTTT

D: .
J: TRBJ2-7
size: many
V: TRBV15
CDR3: CATSITGITYEQYF
DNA: TGTGCCACCAGCATTACAGGGATAACCTACGAGCAGTACTTC

D: .
J: TRBJ2-7
size: .
V: TRBV6-5
CDR3: CASSYEALSGSYEQYF
DNA: TGTGCCAGCAGTTACGAGGCCCTATCAGGCTCCTACGAGCAGTACTTC

D: TRBD1
J: TRBJ2-7
size: few
V: TRBV5-1
CDR3: CASSFGDRNYEQYF
DNA: TGCGCCAGCAGCTTCGGGGACAGAAACTACGAGCAGTACTTC

D: .
J: TRBJ2-5
size: few
V: TRBV3-1
CDR3: CASSQNPIETQYF
DNA: TGTGCCAGCAGCCAAAATCCCATAGAGACCCAGTACTTC

D: TRBD2
J: TRBJ2-3
size: .
V: TRBV28
CDR3: CASSTQRRTSGSTDTQYF
DNA: TGTGCCAGCAGTACGCAACGCCGGACTAGCGGGAGCACAGATACGCAGTATTTT

D: TRBD2
J: TRBJ2-1
size: many
V: TRBV5-1
CDR3: CASSLGRGLEDNEQFF
DNA: TGCGCCAGCAGCTTGGGGAGGGGACTAGAAGACAATGAGCAGTTCTTC

D: TRBD2
J: TRBJ2-3
size: few
V: TRBV29-1
CDR3: CSVTTGVAGYTDTQYF
DNA: TGCAGCGTTACGACAGGAGTAGCGGGGTACACAGATACGCAGTATTTT

D: .
J: TRBJ2-7
size: many
V: TRBV5-1
CDR3: CASSFGSGSYEQYF
DNA: TGCGCCAGCAGCTTCGGGAGTGGCTCCTACGAGCAGTACTTC

D: TRBD2
J: TRBJ2-2
size: few
V: TRBV7-3
CDR3: CASSLGLAGGPTGELFF
DNA: TGTGCCAGCAGCTTAGGACTAGCGGGGGGCCCAACCGGGGAGCTGTTTTTT

D: TRBD2
J: TRBJ2-3
size: few
V: TRBV12-3/TRBV12-4
CDR3: CASSDLIGRAVGDTQYF
DNA: TGTGCCAGCAGCGATTTGATTGGGAGGGCCGTGGGAGATACGCAGTATTTT

D: .
J: TRBJ1-5
size: .
V: TRBV28
CDR3: CASTRPDQPQHF
DNA: TGTGCCAGCACCAGGCCGGATCAGCCCCAGCATTTT

D: TRBD2
J: TRBJ2-5
size: .
V: TRBV6-5
CDR3: CASSYVAAGGRETQYF
DNA: TGTGCCAGCAGTTATGTCGCGGCGGGGGGGCGAGAGACCCAGTACTTC

D: .
J: TRBJ2-7
size: .
V: TRBV28
CDR3: CASSRTESYEQYF
DNA: TGTGCCAGCAGCCGGACAGAATCCTACGAGCAGTACTTC

D: .
J: TRBJ2-7
size: .
V: TRBV4-1
CDR3: CASSVSETIYEQYF
DNA: TGCGCCAGCAGCGTCTCAGAGACAATTTACGAGCAGTACTTC

D: .
J: TRBJ2-7
size: many
V: TRBV20-1
CDR3: CSARVGGYEQYF
DNA: TGCAGTGCTAGAGTAGGGGGTTACGAGCAGTACTTC

D: TRBD2
J: TRBJ2-2
size: .
V: TRBV20-1
CDR3: CSARDKRGDSNTGELFF
DNA: TGCAGTGCTAGAGATAAGCGGGGGGACTCGAACACCGGGGAGCTGTTTTTT

D: .
J: TRBJ2-5
size: few
V: TRBV20-1
CDR3: CSARGKQTNQETQYF
DNA: TGCAGTGCTAGGGGAAAACAGACTAACCAAGAGACCCAGTACTTC

D: TRBD2
J: TRBJ2-3
size: few
V: TRBV2
CDR3: CASMQIAGGPDTQYF
DNA: TGTGCCAGCATGCAAATAGCGGGGGGGCCAGATACGCAGTATTTT

D: TRBD1
J: TRBJ1-2
size: many
V: TRBV20-1
CDR3: CSAANRQGDYGYTF
DNA: TGCAGTGCCGCCAACCGACAGGGTGACTATGGCTACACCTTC

D: TRBD2
J: TRBJ2-1
size: many
V: TRBV14
CDR3: CASTLLAGVGNEQFF
DNA: TGTGCCAGTACCCTACTAGCGGGAGTTGGAAATGAGCAGTTCTTC

D: .
J: TRBJ2-5
size: many
V: TRBV2
CDR3: CASRTTTGALQETQYF
DNA: TGTGCCAGCAGGACCACCACAGGCGCCCTCCAAGAGACCCAGTACTTC

D: .
J: TRBJ2-7
size: .
V: TRBV5-1
CDR3: CASREGWGHEQYF
DNA: TGCGCCAGCAGGGAGGGATGGGGCCACGAGCAGTACTTC

D: .
J: TRBJ1-5
size: many
V: TRBV15
CDR3: CATSDRVSNQPQHF
DNA: TGTGCCACCAGCGACCGGGTTAGCAATCAGCCCCAGCATTTT

D: TRBD2
J: TRBJ2-7
size: .
V: TRBV28
CDR3: CASSPLGGEASIEQYF
DNA: TGTGCCAGCAGTCCCCTGGGGGGGGAGGCATCCATCGAGCAGTACTTC

D: .
J: TRBJ2-3
size: many
V: TRBV27
CDR3: CASSSGLVVGTDTQYF
DNA: TGTGCCAGCAGTTCCGGATTAGTCGTGGGCACAGATACGCAGTATTTT

D: TRBD2
J: TRBJ2-1
size: few
V: TRBV7-6
CDR3: CASSPTLAGGLFNEQFF
DNA: TGTGCCAGCAGCCCCACCCTAGCGGGAGGGCTCTTTAATGAGCAGTTCTTC

D: .
J: TRBJ2-2
size: many
V: TRBV3-1
CDR3: CASSLDLRDTGELFF
DNA: TGTGCCAGCAGCCTGGACCTGAGGGACACCGGGGAGCTGTTTTTT

D: .
J: TRBJ2-3
size: few
V: TRBV28
CDR3: CASSPPMDTQYF
DNA: TGTGCCAGCAGTCCCCCCATGGATACGCAGTATTTT

D: .
J: TRBJ2-3
size: many
V: TRBV7-6
CDR3: CASSLKNTDTQYF
DNA: TGTGCCAGCAGCTTAAAGAACACAGATACGCAGTATTTT

D: TRBD1
J: TRBJ2-5
size: many
V: TRBV12-3/TRBV12-4
CDR3: CASSFRGGIETQYF
DNA: TGTGCCAGCAGTTTTAGAGGGGGCATAGAGACCCAGTACTTC

D: TRBD1
J: TRBJ2-1
size: few
V: TRBV6-2/TRBV6-3
CDR3: CASSPWDRGPYNEQFF
DNA: TGTGCCAGCAGTCCTTGGGACAGGGGGCCATACAATGAGCAGTTCTTC

D: .
J: TRBJ1-2
size: .
V: TRBV7-9
CDR3: CASSPPGGPGYTF
DNA: TGTGCCAGCAGCCCTCCGGGAGGACCGGGCTACACCTTC

D: .
J: TRBJ2-7
size: few
V: TRBV11-2
CDR3: CASSAKVPYEQYF
DNA: TGTGCCAGCAGCGCAAAGGTCCCTTACGAGCAGTACTTC

D: .
J: TRBJ2-1
size: few
V: TRBV13
CDR3: CASSPGTDSNEQFF
DNA: TGTGCCAGCAGCCCCGGGACGGACTCGAATGAGCAGTTCTTC

D: .
J: TRBJ2-7
size: .
V: TRBV25-1
CDR3: CASSWRERYEQYF
DNA: TGTGCCAGCAGTTGGAGAGAAAGGTACGAGCAGTACTTC

D: .
J: TRBJ1-3
size: .
V: TRBV2
CDR3: CASSRATGGNTIYF
DNA: TGTGCCAGCAGCAGGGCCACGGGAGGAAACACCATATATTTT

D: TRBD1
J: TRBJ1-5
size: many
V: TRBV12-3/TRBV12-4
CDR3: CASTVSGGTQPQHF
DNA: TGTGCCAGCACCGTTTCAGGGGGGACTCAGCCCCAGCATTTT

D: .
J: TRBJ2-1
size: many
V: TRBV6-1
CDR3: CATRLPPYNEQFF
DNA: TGTGCCACCAGACTACCGCCATACAATGAGCAGTTCTTC

D: .
J: TRBJ2-7
size: many
V: TRBV20-1
CDR3: CSARDLDTGTFFYEQYF
DNA: TGCAGTGCTAGAGACTTGGATACCGGGACTTTTTTCTACGAGCAGTACTTC

D: .
J: TRBJ1-2
size: .
V: TRBV29-1
CDR3: CSVDEDGTFYGYTF
DNA: TGCAGCGTTGACGAGGACGGGACCTTCTATGGCTACACCTTC

D: TRBD1
J: TRBJ2-1
size: few
V: TRBV5-6
CDR3: CASSSGTGEFF
DNA: TGTGCCAGCAGCTCCGGGACAGGGGAGTTCTTC

D: .
J: TRBJ2-7
size: few
V: TRBV5-1
CDR3: CASSPRGTENYEQYF
DNA: TGCGCCAGCAGCCCCCGCGGGACTGAGAACTACGAGCAGTACTTC

D: .
J: TRBJ2-2
size: many
V: TRBV5-1
CDR3: CASSLVQNTGELFF
DNA: TGCGCCAGCAGCTTGGTACAGAACACCGGGGAGCTGTTTTTT

D: TRBD1
J: TRBJ2-7
size: many
V: TRBV5-1
CDR3: CASSYRAGGYEQYF
DNA: TGCGCCAGCAGTTACCGGGCAGGGGGCTACGAGCAGTACTTC

D: .
J: TRBJ2-7
size: many
V: TRBV6-5
CDR3: CASSSRLTYEQYF
DNA: TGTGCCAGCAGTTCAAGACTAACCTACGAGCAGTACTTC